The 24 T cell receptor beta chains below were found in one sample sequenced in a study of T cell responses to AZD1222 COVID-19 vaccine. Only in-frame clones appear in the TCRdb table, and some are missing; sequencing was by immunoSEQ multiplex PCR. The table records 150,000 or so clones, 80% to 95% of them present only once. Sequenced material: peripheral blood, taken on day 0 of MenACWY control vaccination. These receptors all come from an adult in good health.

The sample holds a few counts of this clone. V usage is TRBV7-8 and J usage is TRBJ1-1, with TRBD1 matching 7 bases. The junction had 9 bases not matched to a gene; V was cut back by 7 bases and J by 1 base. CDR3 length: 15 residues. Germline loops: CDR1 SGHVS, CDR2 FQNEAQ. The CDR3 loop reads CASIQTGTANTEAFF. CDR3 coding DNA: TGTGCCAGCATCCAGACCGGGACAGCGAACACTGAAGCTTTCTTT.

The chain links TRBV5-1 to TRBJ1-2, with D perhaps TRBD1 (5 bases). V lost 0 bases, J lost 7 bases, and 10 bases lay in between. The CDR3 has 13 residues. The germline CDR1 and CDR2 sequences are SGHRS and YFSETQ. This CDR3 reads CASSLEGAAGYTF. CDR3 nucleotide sequence: TGCGCCAGCAGCTTGGAAGGGGCTGCTGGCTACACCTTC. Using reference TRBV5-1 and TRBJ1-2 for the parts outside the CDR3, the full variable domain is KAGVTQTPRYLIKTRGQQVTLSCSPISGHRSVSWYQQTPGQGLQFLFEYFSETQRNKGNFPGRFSGRQFSNSRSEMNVSTLELGDSALYLCASSLEGAAGYTFGSGTRLTVV.

This clone was observed once. The V and J genes are TRBV15 and TRBJ1-6; D not resolved. The CDR3 extends over 15 amino acids. In germline, CDR1 is LNHNV, CDR2 YYDKDF (reference sequence). The germline V and J ends were trimmed by 0 bases and 6 bases, with 9 bases remaining between them. As DNA, the CDR3 is TGTGCCACCAGCAGAGACCCGAAAGTTAATTCACCCCTCCACTTT. Translation: CATSRDPKVNSPLHF.

The gene calls are TRBV12-3 or TRBV12-4 and TRBJ1-4; unclear D gene. The CDR3 is 11 amino acids. V lost 3 bases and J 6 bases, leaving 2 bases between the germline ends. The CDR3 region is CASSFDEKLFF. The DNA for the CDR3 is TGTGCCAGCAGTTTTGATGAAAAACTGTTTTTT.

The chain uses TRBV7-9 and TRBJ2-5, with D hard to call. V was trimmed by 1 base and J by 1 base, leaving 7 bases between them. Germline V gene data show CDR1 as SEHNR and CDR2 as FQNEAQ (reference sequence). This CDR3 is 14 amino acids long. CDR3 residues: CASSLGPVQETQYF. CDR3 in DNA: TGTGCCAGCAGCTTAGGCCCCGTCCAAGAGACCCAGTACTTC. The full variable domain, in which reference TRBV7-9 and TRBJ2-5 provide the parts outside the CDR3, is DTGVSQNPRHKITKRGQNVTFRCDPISEHNRLYWYRQTLGQGPEFLTYFQNEAQLEKSRLLSDRFSAERPKGSFSTLEIQRTEQGDSAMYLCASSLGPVQETQYFGPGTRLLVL.

V and J are TRBV6-5 and TRBJ2-5, with 14 bases fitting TRBD2. From germline, CDR1 is MNHEY and CDR2 SVGAGI. The CDR3 sequence is 15 residues long. V shed 5 bases and J 5 bases; nucleotides not matched to a gene: 4. The CDR3 DNA reads as TGTGCCAGCAGTCGACTAGCGGGGGGGCCCGAGACCCAGTACTTC. Amino acid sequence: CASSRLAGGPETQYF.

This clone showed up just once. This chain links TRBV18 with TRBJ1-5, with 9 bases fitting TRBD1. CDR3 size: 16 residues. The J segment lost 2 bases and the V segment lost 4 bases, leaving 6 bases of the junction unmatched. CDR1 and CDR2 from the germline V gene are KGHSH and LQKENI. CDR3 sequence reads: CASSLNRGPGNQPQHF. The CDR3 nucleotides read TGTGCCAGCTCACTAAACAGGGGGCCCGGCAATCAGCCCCAGCATTTT.

This chain joins TRBV4-1 and TRBJ2-3; 12 nucleotides line up with TRBD2. Trimming cost V 5 bases and J 8 bases; bases outside gene matches: 11. This CDR3 region has 16 residues. CDR1 MGHRA and CDR2 YSYEKL come from the germline V gene. Here the CDR3 reads CASSDGLAGPAGTQYF. CDR3 DNA: TGCGCCAGCAGCGATGGACTAGCGGGGCCCGCAGGTACGCAGTATTTT.

This chain joins TRBV29-1 and TRBJ1-2; possible D gene TRBD1, 5 bases. The CDR3 runs to 15 residues. V gave up 2 bases and J gave up 5 bases, with 18 bases separating them. Germline CDR1 and CDR2: SQVTM and ANQGSEA. The CDR3 sequence: CSVEFWQGGRYGYTF. CDR3 coding DNA: TGCAGCGTTGAATTTTGGCAGGGAGGTAGATATGGCTACACCTTC.

This chain connects TRBV4-1 to TRBJ1-4; D uncertain. Germline assignment: CDR1 MGHRA and CDR2 YSYEKL. The V and J ends lost 1 base and 3 bases respectively, with 9 bases between them. The length of the CDR3 is 15 residues. The CDR3 here is CASSQGRRANEKLFF. CDR3 bases: TGCGCCAGCAGCCAAGGGAGACGAGCTAATGAAAAACTGTTTTTT.

This chain joins TRBV2 and TRBJ1-2; 8 bases map to TRBD1. Germline V gives CDR1 SNHLY, CDR2 FYNNEI. J lost 5 bases, V lost 7 bases, and 6 bases had no gene match. This CDR3 contains 13 residues. The CDR3 spells CASKGTGYYGYTF. In nucleotides, the CDR3 is TGTGCCAGCAAAGGGACAGGCTATTATGGCTACACCTTC.

The rearrangement joins TRBV6-6 to TRBJ1-2; D is perhaps TRBD1 (6 bases). The CDR3 is made up of 14 amino acids. Trimming removed 5 bases from V and 2 bases from J, with 12 bases in between. The germline CDR1 and CDR2 sequences are MNHNY and SVGAGI (reference sequence). CDR3 in amino acids: CASSPPGQNYGYTF. CDR3 nucleotides: TGTGCCAGCAGTCCCCCCGGACAGAACTATGGCTACACCTTC.

The chain combines TRBV7-3 with TRBJ1-2, with TRBD1 matching over 9 bases. Losses at the gene ends were 4 bases for V and 7 bases for J; bases not matched to a gene: 4. The CDR3 has 13 residues. CDR1 is SGHTA, CDR2 FQGTGA, per germline. CDR3 sequence: CASSSTGGFGYTF. In nucleotides, the CDR3 is TGTGCCAGCAGCTCTACAGGGGGCTTTGGCTACACCTTC.

The rearrangement links TRBV6-6 to TRBJ2-3; D gene unclear. The CDR3 contains 13 residues. V dropped 4 bases and J dropped 6 bases, with 11 bases sitting between them. Germline V gene data show CDR1 as MNHNY and CDR2 as SVGAGI (reference sequence). The CDR3 region is CASSFDSLDTQYF. In DNA, the CDR3 is TGTGCCAGCAGTTTCGACTCCCTGGATACGCAGTATTTT.

The chain employs TRBV2 and TRBJ1-5; possible D gene TRBD1, 5 bases. V was trimmed by 1 base and J by 2 bases, leaving 12 bases between them. Germline loops: CDR1 SNHLY, CDR2 FYNNEI. The CDR3 is 16 amino acids. CDR3 sequence reads: CASSEVGGGGNQPQHF. Written as DNA, the CDR3 is TGTGCCAGCAGTGAAGTTGGGGGAGGAGGCAATCAGCCCCAGCATTTT.

The chain uses TRBV28 and TRBJ1-5; D may be TRBD1 (5 bases). The CDR3 loop spans 16 amino acids. V lost 4 bases to trimming and J lost 3 bases, with 16 bases between them. CDR1 MDHEN and CDR2 SYDVKM come from the germline V gene. The CDR3 loop is CASSSPRGRPNQPQHF. In DNA, the CDR3 is TGTGCCAGCAGTTCTCCAAGGGGACGGCCCAATCAGCCCCAGCATTTT.

This clone was detected once. The V and J genes are TRBV7-2 and TRBJ1-3; 9 bases fit TRBD1. CDR3 length: 17 residues. The germline V gene encodes CDR1 SGHTA and CDR2 FQGNSA. V shed 5 bases, J shed 4 bases, and the junction held 12 bases outside the gene matches. CDR3: CASSAPGTGITGNTIYF. CDR3 coding DNA: TGTGCCAGCAGCGCGCCCGGGACAGGGATTACGGGAAACACCATATATTTT.

The V and J genes are TRBV5-1 and TRBJ2-3; D may match TRBD1 or TRBD2 (5 bases each). With 0 bases removed from V and 2 bases from J, the gap between germline ends came to 7 bases. Germline lookup yields CDR1 SGHRS and CDR2 YFSETQ. CDR3 length: 14 residues. CDR3 nucleotide sequence: TGCGCCAGCAGCTTGGGAGGGGACACAGATACGCAGTATTTT. This sequence encodes CASSLGGDTDTQYF.

CDR3 nucleotides: TGTGCCAGCAGCTTAGAGGCGGGGGGTCTTGGCAATCAGCCCCAGCATTTT. It specifies CASSLEAGGLGNQPQHF. This chain uses TRBV7-9 with TRBJ1-5; D is possibly TRBD1 (5 bases). Germline CDR1 and CDR2: SEHNR and FQNEAQ (reference sequence). V dropped 1 base and J dropped 2 bases, with 15 bases sitting between them. The CDR3 is 17 amino acids.

V usage is TRBV27 and J usage is TRBJ1-4, with 8 bases that match TRBD1. The length of the CDR3 is 13 residues. The ends lost 8 bases at V and 6 bases at J; junction bases unmatched: 5. Per germline, CDR1 MNHEY and CDR2 SMNVEV (reference sequence). The CDR3 sequence: CASGRQGYEKLFF. CDR3 DNA sequence: TGTGCCAGCGGAAGACAGGGGTATGAAAAACTGTTTTTT.

The rearrangement joins TRBV28 to TRBJ1-5; no reliable D call. With 3 bases removed from V and 7 bases from J, the gap between germline ends came to 7 bases. The CDR3 has 12 amino acids. The germline CDR1 and CDR2 sequences are MDHEN and SYDVKM. For the CDR3, the DNA is TGTGCCAGCAGTTTGGCGGGCCAGCCCCAGCATTTT. It is translated as CASSLAGQPQHF.

CDR3 sequence (DNA): TGTGCCAGCAGCTCCCGCGGATCCCTAGCGGGTACAGATACGCAGTATTTT. Translating gives CASSSRGSLAGTDTQYF. The chain recombines TRBV7-9 with TRBJ2-3; 8 nucleotides agree with TRBD2. J was trimmed by 3 bases and V by 4 bases; bases with no gene match: 12. The CDR3 contains 17 residues. The germline CDR1 and CDR2 sequences are SEHNR and FQNEAQ (reference sequence).

The V and J genes are TRBV7-9 and TRBJ1-6, with 10 positions matching TRBD1. The CDR3 contains 14 residues. V was pared by 5 bases and J by 7 bases, with 2 bases of the junction left unmatched. Looked up from germline, CDR1 is SEHNR and CDR2 is FQNEAQ (reference sequence). The CDR3 nucleotides are TGTGCCAGCAGCGGGGGACAGGGGAATTCACCCCTCCACTTT. Translation: CASSGGQGNSPLHF.

This chain uses TRBV18 with TRBJ1-2; D call uncertain. V was clipped by 1 base and J by 7 bases, with 10 bases between them. Germline lookup yields CDR1 KGHSH and CDR2 LQKENI. This CDR3 region has 13 residues. In DNA, the CDR3 is TGTGCCAGCTCACCACTCGACGGGAGTGGCTACACCTTC. This codes for CASSPLDGSGYTF.